These T cell receptor beta chains were read from a single sample in a study of human T cells and chemical hapten exposure. MiXCR, applied by TCRdb to the RACE reads, yields one record per CDR3 protein. Among 300,000 to 400,000 distinct CDR3 sequences listed, 4% to 6% were seen once. This sample comprised whole blood, obtained in connection with sensitization to the hapten diphenylcyclopropenone (DPC). These receptors were obtained from a woman between 45 and 60 years old with alopecia areata. Some clones in this sample may be carry-over from other donors' samples. The CDR3 runs from the conserved cysteine through the conserved F or W. Each record gives: clone size, D gene, V gene, J gene, CDR3 DNA, CDR3 protein. D genes are given only for firm matches. Only part of the rows carry a size: once, few, many, or a class if the clone is expanded.

abundance: .
d_gene: TRBD1
v_gene: TRBV12-3/TRBV12-4
j_gene: TRBJ1-6
CDR3nt: TGTGCCAGCAGTTCGACAGGGGGGAGTTCACCCCTCCACTTT
CDR3aa: CASSSTGGSSPLHF

abundance: few
d_gene: .
v_gene: TRBV3-1
j_gene: TRBJ2-4
CDR3nt: TGTGCCAGCAGCCCATCAGGGAATGGGGCCAAAAACATTCAGTACTTC
CDR3aa: CASSPSGNGAKNIQYF

abundance: many
d_gene: .
v_gene: TRBV6-6
j_gene: TRBJ2-3
CDR3nt: TGTGCCAGCAGTACCCCCGGGGCAGCCTCAGATACGCAGTATTTT
CDR3aa: CASSTPGAASDTQYF

abundance: .
d_gene: TRBD2
v_gene: TRBV11-2
j_gene: TRBJ2-1
CDR3nt: TGTGCCAGCAGCTCCCCACTAGCGGGGGGGCGTGGTACCTACAATGAGCAGTTCTTC
CDR3aa: CASSSPLAGGRGTYNEQFF

abundance: many
d_gene: .
v_gene: TRBV7-9
j_gene: TRBJ1-1
CDR3nt: TGTGCCAGCAGCCACGAAGCTTTCTTT
CDR3aa: CASSHEAFF

abundance: .
d_gene: TRBD2
v_gene: TRBV10-3
j_gene: TRBJ2-1
CDR3nt: TGTGCCATCAACTTCGGGAGGTACGATGAGCAGTTCTTC
CDR3aa: CAINFGRYDEQFF

abundance: .
d_gene: .
v_gene: TRBV6-1
j_gene: TRBJ2-1
CDR3nt: TGTGCCAGCAGTGAAGGGACATGGCCGTTCTTC
CDR3aa: CASSEGTWPFF

abundance: few
d_gene: .
v_gene: TRBV2
j_gene: TRBJ1-5
CDR3nt: TGTGCCAGCAAGGGCAGGGACAATCAGCCCCAGCATTTT
CDR3aa: CASKGRDNQPQHF

abundance: many
d_gene: .
v_gene: TRBV6-5
j_gene: TRBJ2-4
CDR3nt: TGTGCCAGCAGTGACAATACTGGACAGTTAGCCAAAAACATTCAGTACTTC
CDR3aa: CASSDNTGQLAKNIQYF

abundance: .
d_gene: .
v_gene: TRBV9
j_gene: TRBJ2-3
CDR3nt: TGTGCCAGCAGCGTAGCAACTGGCACCACAGATACGCAGTATTTT
CDR3aa: CASSVATGTTDTQYF

abundance: many
d_gene: .
v_gene: TRBV6-4
j_gene: TRBJ2-7
CDR3nt: TGTGCCAGCAGTGACTCACTGTCTGGGCTGACCGACTACGAGCAGTACTTC
CDR3aa: CASSDSLSGLTDYEQYF